This T cell receptor (beta chain) was sequenced for a study of blood T cell repertoires in COVID-19. Study overall: The samples span acute and convalescent COVID-19 from the United States, Italy and Spain.

Germline CDR1 reads SEHNR; CDR2 reads FQNEAQ (reference sequence). This CDR3 has 14 amino acids. Trimming removed 1 base at V and 1 base at J, with 7 bases between. Per the study methods: Amplification with reference gene primers provided the estimates of nucleated cell counts. The table came from immunoSEQ multiplex PCR; TCRdb's copy has only in-frame clones and leaves some out. V, J and clone size are taken as reported in that table, and D and trimming were inferred from the DNA itself. The data contain around 160,000 clones, approximately 86% of them singletons. This TCR was recovered from a woman in her thirties or forties with active or convalescent COVID-19. The sequencing sample was made of peripheral blood. The V gene is TRBV7-9, the J gene TRBJ1-2, with D uncertain. The CDR3 loop reads CASSLVAVNYGYTF. CDR3 DNA: TGTGCCAGCAGCTTAGTAGCCGTTAACTATGGCTACACCTTC.